The 3 T cell receptor beta chains below were found in one sample sequenced in a study of vaccination effects on CD4 cells after COVID-19. This table comes from immunoSEQ multiplex PCR, and its TCRdb copy is limited to in-frame clones, with some not included. The table records about 71,000 clones, about 80% of them present only once. Viral peptide pools were used in the ViraFEST assay to expand antigen-specific CD4+ T cells, and sequencing came afterward. A roughly 10-day culture period preceded the isolation of CD4+ T cells. The study found no prior SARS-CoV-2 infection in the vaccine recipients, who tested negative for nucleocapsid antibodies. For these receptors, no antigen is known. Here the sequenced sample was CD4+ T cells from PBMCs cultured with SARS-CoV-2 spike peptides, taken before COVID-19 vaccination. The source of these receptors is a human donor who received a COVID-19 vaccine.

V usage is TRBV29-1 and J usage is TRBJ1-2; 9 bases are a match to TRBD1. The V segment lost 5 bases and the J segment 2 bases; nucleotides outside the gene matches: 6. CDR1 and CDR2 (germline): SQVTM, ANQGSEA. This CDR3 has 14 amino acids. The CDR3 protein is CSVLPGQGNYGYTF. DNA of the CDR3: TGCAGCGTTCTTCCCGGACAGGGGAACTATGGCTACACCTTC.

This clone was detected a few times. The J gene is TRBJ2-1, the V gene TRBV7-3, with TRBD2 as a possible D gene (5 bases). Deletions cut 1 base from V and 5 bases from J, with 12 bases between. The CDR3 is 15 amino acids. Germline values: CDR1 SGHTA, CDR2 FQGTGA. The CDR3 reads CASSLMRVRDNEQFF. CDR3 bases: TGTGCCAGCAGCTTAATGCGGGTGCGAGACAATGAGCAGTTCTTC.

The chain uses TRBV12-3 or TRBV12-4 and TRBJ2-2; D gene ambiguous. V was trimmed by 2 bases and J by 5 bases, leaving 3 bases between them. The CDR3 extends over 12 amino acids. CDR3 nucleotide sequence: TGTGCCAGCAGTTTAACGACCGGGGAGCTGTTTTTT. This encodes CASSLTTGELFF.